These 5 T cell receptor beta chains were sequenced from one sample in a study of blood T cell repertoires in COVID-19. Measured with immunoSEQ multiplex PCR; TCRdb has only the in-frame clones, and not every one. The sample holds about 300,000 clones, around 90% seen once. Sequencing was performed on PBMCs or T cells enriched from blood (not recorded which). The receptor source for this set is a woman aged 25-40 years who had recovered from COVID-19.

This clone came up once. This sequence joins TRBV20-1 and TRBJ1-4; D is undetermined. Trimming removed 5 bases at V and 4 bases at J, with 5 bases between. CDR3 length equals 11 residues. From germline, CDR1 is DFQATT and CDR2 SNEGSKA (reference sequence). The CDR3 reads CSAFNNEKLFF. For the CDR3, the DNA is TGCAGTGCTTTTAATAATGAAAAACTGTTTTTT.

This clone has just one count. This sequence joins TRBV9 and TRBJ2-2; TRBD2 matches 7 bases. J lost 2 bases, V lost 5 bases, and 6 bases had no gene match. The CDR3 contains 15 residues. Germline loops: CDR1 SGDLS, CDR2 YYNGEE. The CDR3 DNA sequence: TGTGCCAGCAGAGAAGGCGGGGGTAACACCGGGGAGCTGTTTTTT. Encoded protein: CASREGGGNTGELFF.

This chain links TRBV4-2 with TRBJ2-3; 11 bases are a match to TRBD2. The CDR3 length is 19 residues. Germline lookup yields CDR1 LGHNA and CDR2 YNFKEQ. V trimming: 1 base; J trimming: 2 bases; junction bases outside the gene matches: 11. CDR3: CASSQVMLTSGATTDTQYF. CDR3 DNA: TGTGCCAGCAGCCAAGTCATGTTGACTAGCGGGGCGACCACAGATACGCAGTATTTT.

The V and J genes are TRBV5-1 and TRBJ1-2; TRBD1 agrees at 8 bases. Germline loops: CDR1 SGHRS, CDR2 YFSETQ. CDR3 length: 16 amino acids. V shed 0 bases, J shed 8 bases, and the junction held 12 bases outside the gene matches. The chain's CDR3 is CASSLADAGGGRGYTF. The CDR3 DNA reads TGCGCCAGCAGCTTGGCCGACGCAGGGGGCGGTCGGGGCTACACCTTC.

V usage is TRBV4-3 and J usage is TRBJ2-2; perhaps TRBD2 as D (5 bases). Germline V CDR1 and CDR2: LGHNA, YSLEER. The CDR3 has 15 residues. Trimming left V 4 bases short and J 0 bases short, with 9 bases between. CDR3 loop: CASSPRAANTGELFF. Written as DNA, the CDR3 is TGCGCCAGCAGCCCGCGGGCCGCGAACACCGGGGAGCTGTTTTTT.